These 8 T cell receptor beta chains originate from one sample sequenced in a study of blood T cell repertoires in COVID-19. Using immunoSEQ multiplex PCR, the repertoire was profiled, and TCRdb retains in-frame clones only, with some absent. The sample shows fewer than 250,000 clones, around 85% of them seen only once. Sequencing was done on a sample of PBMCs or T cells enriched from blood (not recorded which). The source of these receptors is a middle-aged woman with acute COVID-19.

This rearrangement joins TRBV7-3 to TRBJ2-1, with 11 positions matching TRBD2. In germline, CDR1 is SGHTA, CDR2 FQGTGA. The CDR3 contains 15 residues. With 5 bases clipped from V and 10 bases from J, the junction kept 10 bases outside the gene matches. The CDR3 sequence: CASSPQTSGVGEQFF. Here the CDR3 DNA reads TGTGCCAGCAGCCCTCAGACTAGCGGGGTGGGGGAGCAGTTCTTC.

The chain recombines TRBV7-2 with TRBJ2-5; 9 bases fit TRBD2. The length of the CDR3 is 14 residues. After removal of 5 bases from V and 1 base from J, the junction contained 2 bases not matched to a gene. Germline CDR1 is SGHTA and CDR2 is FQGNSA. The CDR3 region is CASSASGTQETQYF. CDR3 in DNA: TGTGCCAGCAGCGCTAGCGGGACCCAAGAGACCCAGTACTTC. The full variable domain, in which reference TRBV7-2 and TRBJ2-5 provide the parts outside the CDR3, is GAGVSQSPSNKVTEKGKDVELRCDPISGHTALYWYRQSLGQGLEFLIYFQGNSAPDKSGLPSDRFSAERTGGSVSTLTIQRTQQEDSAVYLCASSASGTQETQYFGPGTRLLVL.

For the CDR3, the DNA is TGTGCCAGCAGCAAAACCGGGACAGGGAGGAACAATGAGCAGTTCTTC. This gives the protein CASSKTGTGRNNEQFF. The genes are TRBV5-8 and TRBJ2-1; 9 bases match TRBD1. Germline CDR1 reads SGHTS; CDR2 reads YDEGEE. This CDR3 has 16 amino acids. J gave up 5 bases and V 4 bases, and 10 bases lay outside the gene matches.

This sequence joins TRBV27 and TRBJ2-7, with 13 bases lining up with TRBD2. This CDR3 region has 15 residues. Trimming at V came to 6 bases and at J to 4 bases, leaving 6 bases not matched to a gene. Per the germline V gene, CDR1 is MNHEY and CDR2 is SMNVEV (reference sequence). The CDR3 here is CASSPTSGGVYEQYF. As DNA, the CDR3 is TGTGCCAGCAGCCCCACTAGCGGGGGGGTTTACGAGCAGTACTTC.

The rearrangement joins TRBV2 to TRBJ2-7, with D maybe TRBD1 (5 bases). From germline, CDR1 is SNHLY and CDR2 FYNNEI. The ends were cut back, 5 bases at V and 5 bases at J, with 19 bases in the middle. The CDR3 covers 15 residues. In DNA, the CDR3 is TGTGCCAGCAGTATCCGCCGGCAGGGCGGTGACGAGCAGTACTTC. This sequence encodes CASSIRRQGGDEQYF.

V gene TRBV28 combines with J gene TRBJ2-3, with 11 bases lining up with TRBD2. Trimming took 6 bases from V and 1 from J; bases not matched to a gene: 0. Germline lookup yields CDR1 MDHEN and CDR2 SYDVKM. CDR3 length: 14 amino acids. The CDR3 spells CASRLAGGTDTQYF. In DNA, the CDR3 is TGTGCCAGCAGACTAGCGGGAGGCACAGATACGCAGTATTTT. Full variable domain (remainder filled in from reference TRBV28 and TRBJ2-3): DVKVTQSSRYLVKRTGEKVFLECVQDMDHENMFWYRQDPGLGLRLIYFSYDVKMKEKGDIPEGYSVSREKKERFSLILESASTNQTSMYLCASRLAGGTDTQYFGPGTRLTVL.

The chain joins TRBV28 to TRBJ1-5; D possibly corresponds to TRBD1 (5 bases). V was shortened by 6 bases and J by 4 bases, with 13 bases between the two germline ends. The CDR3 is 14 residues long. Looked up from germline, CDR1 is MDHEN and CDR2 is SYDVKM. CDR3 residues: CASSPDSLNQPQHF. CDR3 DNA sequence: TGTGCCAGCAGCCCAGACAGCTTAAATCAGCCCCAGCATTTT.

The chain uses TRBV9 and TRBJ2-5, with D possibly matching TRBD2 (6 bases). Between the trimmed V and J ends, which lost 4 bases and 5 bases, there was a span of 18 bases. The length of the CDR3 is 15 residues. Germline V lookup: CDR1 SGDLS, CDR2 YYNGEE. The CDR3 DNA sequence: TGTGCCAGCAGCCGCTTGGAGGGATCGGGGGAGACCCAGTACTTC. Encoded protein: CASSRLEGSGETQYF.